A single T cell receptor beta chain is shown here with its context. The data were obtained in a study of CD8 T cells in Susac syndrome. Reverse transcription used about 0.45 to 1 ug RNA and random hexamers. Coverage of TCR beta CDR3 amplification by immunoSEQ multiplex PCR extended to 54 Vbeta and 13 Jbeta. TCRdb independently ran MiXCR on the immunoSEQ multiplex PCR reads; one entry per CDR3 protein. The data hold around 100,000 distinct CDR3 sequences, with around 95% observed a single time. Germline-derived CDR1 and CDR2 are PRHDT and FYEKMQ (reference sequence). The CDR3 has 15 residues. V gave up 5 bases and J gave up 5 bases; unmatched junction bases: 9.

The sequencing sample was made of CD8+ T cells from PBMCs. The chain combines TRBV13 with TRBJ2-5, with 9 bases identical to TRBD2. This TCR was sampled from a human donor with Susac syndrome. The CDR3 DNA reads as TGTGCCAGCAGCGCTGGACTAGCGCGGAGGGAGACCCAGTACTTC. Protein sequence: CASSAGLARRETQYF.